This T cell receptor (beta chain) was recorded in a study of T cell clonotyping in hematopoietic cell transplantation. Findings and limits, study-wide: At the given depth, recipient repertoires were over 97% de novo clonotypes. CD4 and CD8 repertoire contributions could not be separated without sorting. Recipient TCR diversity dropped after transplant; expanded clonotypes rose from day 30 to 180. Higher Inverse Simpson Index values in graft donor and pretransplant recipient predicted broader posttransplant TCR diversity.

CDR3 length equals 12 residues. Germline CDR1 reads MDHEN; CDR2 reads SYDVKM. After removal of 4 bases from V and 11 bases from J, the junction contained 6 bases not matched to a gene. Method: immunoSEQ multiplex PCR; TCRdb's copy keeps in-frame clones and lacks some. This repertoire shows about 69,000 clones, roughly 93% found once; its top ten account for roughly 1.7%. As regards this clone: Its cognate antigen is unknown.

The specimen was peripheral blood mononuclear cells. The rearrangement uses TRBV28 and TRBJ1-1, with 8 bases identical to TRBD1. This TCR came from a man between 50 and 59 years old in good health. Some clones in this sample may be carry-over from other donors' samples. The CDR3 reads CASSSGGIRAFF. CDR3 DNA: TGTGCCAGCAGTTCAGGGGGCATTAGGGCTTTCTTT.